This T cell receptor beta chain stems from a study of blood T cells in healthy people across ages. The V segment lost 6 bases and the J segment 3 bases; nucleotides outside the gene matches: 11. The CDR3 consists of 16 residues. Alongside a J-beta primer mix, a sample-barcoded 5' primer served in a second PCR lasting about 6 to 11 cycles. MiXCR, applied by TCRdb to the 5' RACE reads, yields one record per CDR3 protein. The sample yields 700,000 or so distinct CDR3 sequences, around two fifths seen once. The source of this sequence is a man aged 80 or over in good health. The material sequenced was blood. The chain couples TRBV12-3 or TRBV12-4 to TRBJ2-1; 7 nucleotides match TRBD2. This CDR3 reads CASRPREGGSYNEQFF. DNA of the CDR3: TGTGCCAGCAGACCCCGTGAGGGCGGGAGCTACAATGAGCAGTTCTTC.